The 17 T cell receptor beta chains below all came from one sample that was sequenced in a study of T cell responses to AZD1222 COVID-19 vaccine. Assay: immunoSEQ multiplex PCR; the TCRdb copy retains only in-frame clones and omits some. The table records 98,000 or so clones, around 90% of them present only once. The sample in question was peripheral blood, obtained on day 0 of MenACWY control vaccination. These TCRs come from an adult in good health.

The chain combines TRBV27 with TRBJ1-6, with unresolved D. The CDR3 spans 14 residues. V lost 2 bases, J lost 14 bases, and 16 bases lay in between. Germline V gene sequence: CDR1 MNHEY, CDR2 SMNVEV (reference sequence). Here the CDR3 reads CASSLRPREASLHF. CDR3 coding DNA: TGTGCCAGCAGTTTACGCCCAAGGGAGGCTTCCCTCCACTTT.

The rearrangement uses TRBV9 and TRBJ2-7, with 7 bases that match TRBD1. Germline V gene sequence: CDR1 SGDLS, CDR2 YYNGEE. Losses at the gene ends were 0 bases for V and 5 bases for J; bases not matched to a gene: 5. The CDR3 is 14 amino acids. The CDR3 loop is CASSVGITGDEQYF. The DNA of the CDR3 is TGTGCCAGCAGCGTAGGCATAACAGGGGACGAGCAGTACTTC.

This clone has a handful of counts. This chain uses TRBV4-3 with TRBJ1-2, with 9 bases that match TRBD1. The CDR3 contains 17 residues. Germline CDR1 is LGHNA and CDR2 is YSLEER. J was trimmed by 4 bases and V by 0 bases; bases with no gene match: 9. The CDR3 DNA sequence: TGCGCCAGCAGCCAAGATCTTGGTCAGGGACAGGGCTATGGCTACACCTTC. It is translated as CASSQDLGQGQGYGYTF.

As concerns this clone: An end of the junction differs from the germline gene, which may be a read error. This CDR3 reads CASSHRSANTIYF. The CDR3 coding sequence is TGCGCCAGCAGCCACCGTTCTGCAAACACCATATATTTT. The chain couples TRBV4-1 to TRBJ1-3; D gene ambiguous. CDR3 length: 13 residues. Germline values: CDR1 MGHRA, CDR2 YSYEKL.

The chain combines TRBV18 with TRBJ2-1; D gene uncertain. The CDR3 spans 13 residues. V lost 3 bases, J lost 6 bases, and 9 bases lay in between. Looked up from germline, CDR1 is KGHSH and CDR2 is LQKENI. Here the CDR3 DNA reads TGTGCCAGCTCACCTAGTGAATCCAATGAGCAGTTCTTC. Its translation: CASSPSESNEQFF.

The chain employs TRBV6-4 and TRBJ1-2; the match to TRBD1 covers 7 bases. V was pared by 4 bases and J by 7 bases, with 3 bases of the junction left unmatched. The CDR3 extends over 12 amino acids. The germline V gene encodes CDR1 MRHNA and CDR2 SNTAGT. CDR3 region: CASSGSGGGYTF. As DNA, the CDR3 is TGTGCCAGCAGTGGCTCAGGGGGTGGCTACACCTTC.

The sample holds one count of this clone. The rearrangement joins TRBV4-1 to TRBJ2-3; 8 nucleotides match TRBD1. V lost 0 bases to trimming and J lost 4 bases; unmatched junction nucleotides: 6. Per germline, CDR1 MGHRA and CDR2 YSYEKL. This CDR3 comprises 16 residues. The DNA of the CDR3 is TGCGCCAGCAGCCAAGATCCCAGGGGGCGCCCAGATACGCAGTATTTT. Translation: CASSQDPRGRPDTQYF.

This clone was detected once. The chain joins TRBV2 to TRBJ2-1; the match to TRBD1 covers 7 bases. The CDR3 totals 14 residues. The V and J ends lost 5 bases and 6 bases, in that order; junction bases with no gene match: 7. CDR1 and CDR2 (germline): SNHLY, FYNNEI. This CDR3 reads CASSTRTGINEQFF. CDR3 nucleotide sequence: TGTGCCAGCAGTACCAGGACAGGAATCAATGAGCAGTTCTTC.

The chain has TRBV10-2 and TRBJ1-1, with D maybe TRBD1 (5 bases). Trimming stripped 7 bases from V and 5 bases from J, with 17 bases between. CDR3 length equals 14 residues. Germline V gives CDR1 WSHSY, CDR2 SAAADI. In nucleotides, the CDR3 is TGCGCCAGCAAAGAAAGGGGTTCATGGACTGAAGCTTTCTTT. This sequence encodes CASKERGSWTEAFF.

CDR3 in DNA: TGTGCCAGCAGGAAATCCCTCAATCAGCCCCAGCATTTT. Encoded protein: CASRKSLNQPQHF. V and J are TRBV27 and TRBJ1-5; no definite D call. The germline V gene has CDR1 MNHEY and CDR2 SMNVEV (reference sequence). The CDR3 sequence is 13 residues long. The V end lost 6 bases, the J end lost 3 bases, and 9 bases lay between the germline ends.

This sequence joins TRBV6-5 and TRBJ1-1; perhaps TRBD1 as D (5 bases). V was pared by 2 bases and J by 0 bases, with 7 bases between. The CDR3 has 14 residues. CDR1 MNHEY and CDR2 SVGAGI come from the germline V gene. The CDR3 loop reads CASSYARVNTEAFF. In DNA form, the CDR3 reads TGTGCCAGCAGTTACGCCAGGGTGAACACTGAAGCTTTCTTT.

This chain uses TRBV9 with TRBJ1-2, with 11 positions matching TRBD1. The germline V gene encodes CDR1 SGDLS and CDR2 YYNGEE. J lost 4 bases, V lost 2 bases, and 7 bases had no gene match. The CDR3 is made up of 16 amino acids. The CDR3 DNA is TGTGCCAGCAGCGTTCGGGACAGGGGGTTTCCCTATGGCTACACCTTC. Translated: CASSVRDRGFPYGYTF.

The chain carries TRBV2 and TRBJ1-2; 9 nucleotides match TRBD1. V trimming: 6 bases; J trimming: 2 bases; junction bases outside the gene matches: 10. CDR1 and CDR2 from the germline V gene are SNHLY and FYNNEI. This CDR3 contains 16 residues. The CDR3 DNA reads TGTGCCAGCAGGGTGGGACAGGGACGGATAAACTATGGCTACACCTTC. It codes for CASRVGQGRINYGYTF.

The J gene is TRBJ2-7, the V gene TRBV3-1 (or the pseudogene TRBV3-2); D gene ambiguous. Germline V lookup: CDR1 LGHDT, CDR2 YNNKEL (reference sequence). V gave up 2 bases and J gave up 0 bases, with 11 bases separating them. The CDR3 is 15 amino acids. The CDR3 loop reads CASSQTNSFSYEQYF. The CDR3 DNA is TGTGCCAGCAGCCAAACTAACAGTTTCTCCTACGAGCAGTACTTC.

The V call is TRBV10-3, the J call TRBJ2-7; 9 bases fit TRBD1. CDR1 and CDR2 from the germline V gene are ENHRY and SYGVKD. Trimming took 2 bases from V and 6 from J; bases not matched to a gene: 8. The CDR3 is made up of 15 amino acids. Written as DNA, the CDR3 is TGTGCCATCAGTGAGAGCGGGACAGGGCGTCGCGAGCAGTACTTC. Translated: CAISESGTGRREQYF.

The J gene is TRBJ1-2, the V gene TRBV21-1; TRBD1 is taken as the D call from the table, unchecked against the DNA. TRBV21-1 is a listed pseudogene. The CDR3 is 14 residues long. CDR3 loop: CASSKTGRGSGYTF. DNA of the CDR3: TGTGCCAGCAGCAAAACGGGCAGGGGCAGTGGCTACACCTTC.

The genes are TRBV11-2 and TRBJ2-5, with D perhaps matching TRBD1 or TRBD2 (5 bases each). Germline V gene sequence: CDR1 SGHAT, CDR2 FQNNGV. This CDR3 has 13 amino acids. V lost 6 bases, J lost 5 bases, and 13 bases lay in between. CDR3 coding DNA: TGTGCCAGCAGACTTGGGGGTTTGGAGACCCAGTACTTC. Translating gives CASRLGGLETQYF.